This record concerns one T cell receptor beta chain sequence. The antigen remains unidentified. The CDR3 loop spans 14 amino acids. Germline CDR1 reads MDHEN; CDR2 reads SYDVKM. Unmatched junction bases numbered 4, after V lost 2 bases and J lost 3 bases. This sample is part of a study of cytomegalovirus exposure and HLA in healthy donors. General study findings and limits: A later analysis found common viral pathogens apparently linked to several of the most significant clusters. The listing of roughly 160 TCR beta chains classed them as cytomegalovirus-associated.

Both 60 Vbeta primers and 13 Jbeta primers went into the PCR. Using immunoSEQ multiplex PCR, the repertoire was profiled, and TCRdb retains in-frame clones only, with some absent. The sample consists of about 160,000 clones, 80% to 90% of them appearing once. The chain joins TRBV28 to TRBJ2-7; 7 positions agree with TRBD1. Sequences were obtained from PBMCs. The origin of this receptor is a woman between 18 and 30 years old in good health and CMV-seronegative. The CDR3 DNA reads as TGTGCCAGCAGTTTACCGACAGGGTACTACGAGCAGTACTTC. This codes for CASSLPTGYYEQYF.